The present TCR beta chain was sequenced within a study of blood T cell repertoires in COVID-19. At the level of the study: Acute-phase and convalescent COVID-19 samples originated in the United States, Italy and Spain. The cDNA or gDNA used as material had been derived from T cells, B-cell-depleted T cells, or PBMCs.

In the original workflow: Amplification of reference gene primers provided the estimated nucleated cell counts. The table came from immunoSEQ multiplex PCR; TCRdb's copy has only in-frame clones and leaves some out. V, J and clone size are taken as reported in that table, and D and trimming were inferred from the DNA itself. The sample includes some 200,000 clones, 85% to 90% of them seen just once. The length of the CDR3 is 13 residues. CDR1 is GTSNPN, CDR2 SVGIG, per germline (reference sequence). J lost 3 bases, V lost 0 bases, and 1 base had no gene match. The sequence came from a middle-aged man with active or convalescent COVID-19. The rearrangement joins TRBV30 to TRBJ2-7; the match to TRBD2 covers 8 bases. Sequencing input: peripheral blood. DNA for the CDR3: TGTGCCTGGAGTGTTACTAGCGGCTACGAGCAGTACTTC. Translating gives CAWSVTSGYEQYF.